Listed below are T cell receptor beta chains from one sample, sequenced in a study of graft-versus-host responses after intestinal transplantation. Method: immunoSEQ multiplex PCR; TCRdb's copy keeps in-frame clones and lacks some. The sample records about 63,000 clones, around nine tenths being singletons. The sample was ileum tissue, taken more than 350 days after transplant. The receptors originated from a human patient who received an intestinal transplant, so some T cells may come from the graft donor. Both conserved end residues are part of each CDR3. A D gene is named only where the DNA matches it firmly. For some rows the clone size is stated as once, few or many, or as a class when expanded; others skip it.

cdr3_nt: TGTGCCAGCAGCTTGGGGCGGGGGGTCTCCTACGAGCAGTACTTC
cdr3_aa: CASSLGRGVSYEQYF
v_call: TRBV5-4
clone_size: NA
j_call: TRBJ2-7
d_call: TRBD2

cdr3_nt: TGTGCCAGTAGTATACGACAGGCCCTATATGGCTACACCTTC
cdr3_aa: CASSIRQALYGYTF
v_call: TRBV19
clone_size: NA
j_call: TRBJ1-2
d_call: NA

cdr3_nt: TGTGCCAGCAGTTACAGGGGGCAGGATAGCAATCAGCCCCAGCATTTT
cdr3_aa: CASSYRGQDSNQPQHF
v_call: TRBV6-5
clone_size: NA
j_call: TRBJ1-5
d_call: TRBD1

cdr3_nt: TGTGCCAGCAGCGCGGACAGGGGCAATCAGCCCCAGCATTTT
cdr3_aa: CASSADRGNQPQHF
v_call: TRBV9
clone_size: NA
j_call: TRBJ1-5
d_call: TRBD1

cdr3_nt: TGCGCCAGCAGCTTGGAAGGGGTAGTCCCCTACGAGCAGTACTTC
cdr3_aa: CASSLEGVVPYEQYF
v_call: TRBV5-1
clone_size: NA
j_call: TRBJ2-7
d_call: NA

cdr3_nt: TGTGCCAGCAGCTTGGAACGTGGAAGCACCTACGAGCAGTACTTC
cdr3_aa: CASSLERGSTYEQYF
v_call: TRBV5-5
clone_size: NA
j_call: TRBJ2-7
d_call: NA

cdr3_nt: TGCGCCAGCAGCCAACAGGGACGGGGATCCTCTGGGGCCAACGTCCTGACTTTC
cdr3_aa: CASSQQGRGSSGANVLTF
v_call: TRBV5-1
clone_size: NA
j_call: TRBJ2-6
d_call: NA

cdr3_nt: TGTGCCAGCAGTGACTCTCAGGGGGCTAACTATGGCTACACCTTC
cdr3_aa: CASSDSQGANYGYTF
v_call: TRBV6-4
clone_size: NA
j_call: TRBJ1-2
d_call: TRBD1

cdr3_nt: TGTGCCTGGAACACAGGGCACGAGCAGTACTTC
cdr3_aa: CAWNTGHEQYF
v_call: TRBV30
clone_size: once
j_call: TRBJ2-7
d_call: NA

cdr3_nt: TGTGCCGGCTCACCAGGAGGACAACAAGAGACCCAGTACTTC
cdr3_aa: CAGSPGGQQETQYF
v_call: TRBV18
clone_size: once
j_call: TRBJ2-5
d_call: NA

cdr3_nt: TGCGCCAGCAGCTTGGCCGGAGGGAGCGGGAGGGCCGAAGATACGCAGTATTTT
cdr3_aa: CASSLAGGSGRAEDTQYF
v_call: TRBV5-1
clone_size: NA
j_call: TRBJ2-3
d_call: TRBD2

cdr3_nt: TGTGCCAGCAGGTCGACACTAGGAAACACCATATATTTT
cdr3_aa: CASRSTLGNTIYF
v_call: TRBV5-6
clone_size: NA
j_call: TRBJ1-3
d_call: NA

cdr3_nt: TGTGCCACCAGCAGAGATCATGGAGCGGGAGCCGTGGAGACCCAGTACTTC
cdr3_aa: CATSRDHGAGAVETQYF
v_call: TRBV15
clone_size: NA
j_call: TRBJ2-5
d_call: TRBD2

cdr3_nt: TGTGCCAGCAGCGTAGTGTGGGGAGAGACCCAGTACTTC
cdr3_aa: CASSVVWGETQYF
v_call: TRBV9
clone_size: NA
j_call: TRBJ2-5
d_call: NA

cdr3_nt: TGTGCCAGCAGCAGTGACAGCGCACTGACCCCCATCACAGATACGCAGTATTTT
cdr3_aa: CASSSDSALTPITDTQYF
v_call: TRBV21-1
clone_size: NA
j_call: TRBJ2-3
d_call: NA

cdr3_nt: TGCGCCAGCAGCCCTCCTATTTCAAATGAGCAGTTCTTC
cdr3_aa: CASSPPISNEQFF
v_call: TRBV5-1
clone_size: NA
j_call: TRBJ2-1
d_call: NA

cdr3_nt: TGTGCCAGCAGCGTAGTTGGTGGAGGACAGGGAGCTGGAAACACCATATATTTT
cdr3_aa: CASSVVGGGQGAGNTIYF
v_call: TRBV9
clone_size: NA
j_call: TRBJ1-3
d_call: TRBD1

cdr3_nt: TGTGCCAGCAGCTTAGGGTCTAATGAAAAACTGTTTTTT
cdr3_aa: CASSLGSNEKLFF
v_call: TRBV7-2
clone_size: few
j_call: TRBJ1-4
d_call: NA

cdr3_nt: TGTGCCCTGGGACAGGGAAGTGAGACCCAGTACTTC
cdr3_aa: CALGQGSETQYF
v_call: TRBV28
clone_size: NA
j_call: TRBJ2-5
d_call: TRBD1

cdr3_nt: TGTGCCAGCAGTCTCGCACAGGGTCAGCCCCAGCATTTT
cdr3_aa: CASSLAQGQPQHF
v_call: TRBV6-5
clone_size: NA
j_call: TRBJ1-5
d_call: NA

cdr3_nt: TGTGCCAGCAGCCCAGAAAGCGACTTTCCCATCTACAATGAGCAGTTCTTC
cdr3_aa: CASSPESDFPIYNEQFF
v_call: TRBV13
clone_size: NA
j_call: TRBJ2-1
d_call: NA

cdr3_nt: TGTGCCAGCAGTTGGTCCCCCGGGGAGCTGTTTTTT
cdr3_aa: CASSWSPGELFF
v_call: TRBV28
clone_size: once
j_call: TRBJ2-2
d_call: NA

cdr3_nt: TGTGCCAGCAGTTTGAATTTTCCGAGCAGCCCTACATACAATGAGCAGTTCTTC
cdr3_aa: CASSLNFPSSPTYNEQFF
v_call: TRBV27
clone_size: NA
j_call: TRBJ2-1
d_call: NA